This T cell receptor beta chain was captured in a study of shared T cell receptors in the human thymus. V was clipped by 8 bases and J by 0 bases, with 9 bases between them. Germline loops: CDR1 MNHEY, CDR2 SMNVEV (reference sequence). This CDR3 contains 13 residues. Assay used: immunoSEQ multiplex PCR; TCRdb lists only in-frame clones, some missing. The repertoire holds 640,000 or so clones, 70% to 90% seen once, with roughly 0.0094% in the top ten. The sample was also linked to a second study, of human thymus T cells.

The sample comprised thymocytes. This chain links TRBV27 with TRBJ2-3; TRBD1 is a possible D gene (5 bases). The sequence was obtained from a boy younger than two with a congenital heart defect. The chain's CDR3 is CASGQTSTDTQYF. The CDR3 bases are TGTGCCAGCGGACAAACTAGCACAGATACGCAGTATTTT.